The next 25 T cell receptor beta chains were all read from a single sample in a study of OX40 agonist ivuxolimab in advanced cancers. Libraries were prepared by immunoSEQ multiplex PCR; TCRdb keeps only in-frame clonotypes and omits some of them. The table has tens of thousands of clones, almost 85% seen once; the top ten hold 5.5%. Material: CD4+ or CD8+ T cells sorted from blood, obtained in a trial of the OX40 agonist ivuxolimab. The receptor set was obtained from an adult with an advanced solid tumor such as melanoma, head and neck, liver or kidney cancer.

This chain uses TRBV28 with TRBJ1-1, with D unclear. V lost 10 bases, J lost 4 bases, and 16 bases lay in between. Germline V lookup: CDR1 MDHEN, CDR2 SYDVKM. The CDR3 is 13 residues long. CDR3 DNA sequence: TGTGCCACGGGAAGAGGCAGCCGCACTGAAGCTTTCTTT. Protein product: CATGRGSRTEAFF.

This rearrangement joins TRBV5-1 to TRBJ2-3; D may be TRBD2 (6 bases). Germline-derived CDR1 and CDR2 are SGHRS and YFSETQ. V gave up 1 base and J gave up 3 bases, with 9 bases separating them. The CDR3 has 14 amino acids. The CDR3 sequence: CASSLTEGTDTQYF. DNA for the CDR3: TGCGCCAGCAGCTTGACGGAGGGAACAGATACGCAGTATTTT.

The chain links TRBV2 to TRBJ1-1; tentatively, D is TRBD1 (5 bases). In germline, CDR1 is SNHLY, CDR2 FYNNEI. The CDR3 loop spans 14 amino acids. V dropped 6 bases and J dropped 4 bases, with 15 bases sitting between them. The CDR3 DNA reads as TGTGCCAGCAGAGGAGACGAGGGGATCACTGAAGCTTTCTTT. Its translation: CASRGDEGITEAFF. The full variable domain, completed using reference TRBV2 and TRBJ1-1, is EPEVTQTPSHQVTQMGQEVILRCVPISNHLYFYWYRQILGQKVEFLVSFYNNEISEKSEIFDDQFSVERPDGSNFTLKIRSTKLEDSAMYFCASRGDEGITEAFFGQGTRLTVV.

V and J are TRBV28 and TRBJ2-7; perhaps TRBD2 as D (6 bases). Germline V gene lookup returns CDR1 MDHEN and CDR2 SYDVKM. Between the trimmed V and J ends, which lost 7 bases and 7 bases, there was a span of 23 bases. The CDR3 is made up of 15 amino acids. CDR3 region: CASTRGGASLGEQYV. CDR3 coding DNA: TGTGCCAGCACCCGAGGAGGGGCGAGTTTAGGGGAGCAGTACGTC.

This clone has only one observation. The CDR3 is CASSLLAGGPTAQETQYF. The CDR3 DNA is TGTGCCAGCAGTTTGCTAGCGGGGGGGCCGACGGCTCAAGAGACCCAGTACTTC. This chain joins TRBV27 and TRBJ2-5; 12 bases match TRBD2. CDR1 is MNHEY and CDR2 is SMNVEV in the germline V gene (reference sequence). Trimming at V came to 3 bases and at J to 2 bases, leaving 10 bases not matched to a gene. This CDR3 region has 18 residues.

This chain joins TRBV29-1 and TRBJ2-1, with D perhaps TRBD1 or TRBD2 (5 bases each). The V end lost 7 bases, the J end lost 4 bases, and 17 bases lay between the germline ends. This CDR3 contains 14 residues. Germline CDR1 and CDR2: SQVTM and ANQGSEA. The DNA for the CDR3 is TGCAGCGGGCTTCGGGACGGGTTATACAATGAGCAGTTCTTC. Translating it yields CSGLRDGLYNEQFF.

The chain combines TRBV5-8 with TRBJ1-5; D gene unclear. The CDR3 is 14 amino acids. Germline V gene sequence: CDR1 SGHTS, CDR2 YDEGEE. V lost 0 bases to trimming and J lost 4 bases, with 8 bases between them. The CDR3 is CASSLVYGNQPQHF. The CDR3 coding sequence is TGTGCCAGCAGCTTGGTATACGGGAATCAGCCCCAGCATTTT.

Concerning this clone itself: The sample holds other DNA sequences that translate to the same CDR3. The J gene is TRBJ2-2, the V gene TRBV11-3, with TRBD1 matching 8 bases. The length of the CDR3 is 16 residues. V was clipped by 1 base and J by 1 base; unmatched bases: 2. Germline V gene lookup returns CDR1 SGHNT and CDR2 YENEEA. CDR3 nucleotides: TGTGCCAGCAGCTTAGGGACAGGGATGAACACCGGGGAGCTGTTTTTT. Translation gives CASSLGTGMNTGELFF.

V and J are TRBV5-6 and TRBJ2-7; TRBD1 agrees at 8 bases. This CDR3 has 15 amino acids. Germline trimming cut 2 bases from V and 0 bases from J; bases unmatched to any gene: 4. Per the germline V gene, CDR1 is SGHDT and CDR2 is YYEEEE. CDR3 amino acids: CASSFGQGSSYEQYF. CDR3 nucleotide sequence: TGTGCCAGCAGCTTCGGACAGGGTTCCTCCTACGAGCAGTACTTC.

V usage is TRBV2 and J usage is TRBJ1-1; D remains unclear. CDR3 length: 12 amino acids. Per the germline V gene, CDR1 is SNHLY and CDR2 is FYNNEI. Trimming shortened V by 6 bases and J by 4 bases, and 9 bases separated the two germline ends. As DNA, the CDR3 is TGTGCCAGCAGCGTTGACACCACTGAAGCTTTCTTT. Its protein is CASSVDTTEAFF.

With respect to this clone: At one boundary the junction diverges from the germline segment, which might be a read error. This sequence joins TRBV7-2 and TRBJ2-4; 12 bases fit TRBD1. The germline gives CDR1 SGHTA, CDR2 FQGNSA. This CDR3 contains 13 residues. CDR3 nucleotides: TGTGCCAGCAGCACAAGTCTGAGGGACAGGGGGCTCTTC. It specifies CASSTSLRDRGLF.

V is TRBV10-1 and J is TRBJ2-1; 11 bases line up with TRBD2. The germline CDR1 and CDR2 sequences are WNHNN and SYGVQD (reference sequence). The CDR3 length is 18 residues. V was clipped by 5 bases and J by 7 bases; unmatched bases: 16. The CDR3 coding sequence is TGCGCCAGCAGTCCGACTAGCGGGACAAGTTCCCCAAGGAATGAGCAGTTCTTC. This codes for CASSPTSGTSSPRNEQFF.

The chain couples TRBV7-8 to TRBJ1-4; TRBD1 aligns across 8 bases. The ends lost 1 base at V and 4 bases at J; junction bases unmatched: 2. The CDR3 contains 15 residues. Germline V gene data show CDR1 as SGHVS and CDR2 as FQNEAQ. CDR3 sequence (DNA): TGTGCCAGCAGCTTAGGGACAGGGTTTAATGAAAAACTGTTTTTT. This translates into CASSLGTGFNEKLFF.

The V call is TRBV5-1, the J call TRBJ1-5; 8 bases map to TRBD1. The CDR3 has 15 amino acids. The germline V gene has CDR1 SGHRS and CDR2 YFSETQ. The trim removed 0 bases at V and 2 bases at J, leaving 1 base unmatched. The CDR3 here is CASSLEGQGNQPQHF. The DNA of the CDR3 is TGCGCCAGCAGCTTGGAGGGACAGGGCAATCAGCCCCAGCATTTT.

The chain recombines TRBV28 with TRBJ2-6; 8 nucleotides line up with TRBD1. With V trimmed by 4 bases and J by 4 bases, 9 bases remained unmatched. The CDR3 totals 17 residues. Germline CDR1 reads MDHEN; CDR2 reads SYDVKM. The CDR3 reads CASSSGQGAYGANVLTF. As DNA, the CDR3 is TGTGCCAGCAGTTCAGGGCAGGGGGCGTACGGGGCCAACGTCCTGACTTTC.

This clone was recorded a few times. The gene calls are TRBV7-9 and TRBJ1-2; 7 bases fit TRBD1. This CDR3 is 14 amino acids long. The V segment lost 4 bases and the J segment 3 bases; nucleotides outside the gene matches: 5. Germline V gives CDR1 SEHNR, CDR2 FQNEAQ (reference sequence). The CDR3 DNA follows: TGTGCCAGCAGCTCCCGGACAGGTGACTATGGCTACACCTTC. This translates into CASSSRTGDYGYTF.

The chain employs TRBV5-1 and TRBJ2-1; D is perhaps TRBD1 (6 bases). The V and J ends lost 4 bases and 0 bases respectively, with 11 bases between them. The CDR3 is 15 residues long. Per germline, CDR1 SGHRS and CDR2 YFSETQ. The CDR3 DNA is TGCGCCAGCAGCCGAGACAGGAGCTCCTACAATGAGCAGTTCTTC. It encodes CASSRDRSSYNEQFF.

This rearrangement joins TRBV7-2 to TRBJ2-7; 12 bases are shared with TRBD2. The V gene's germline CDR1 is SGHTA and CDR2 FQGNSA. The CDR3 totals 18 residues. V trimming: 4 bases; J trimming: 6 bases; junction bases outside the gene matches: 16. The CDR3 coding sequence is TGTGCCAGCAGCTCAAGGGCGCTAGCGGGAGGGCCGTCCGGCGAGCAGTACTTC. Amino acids: CASSSRALAGGPSGEQYF.

The rearrangement uses TRBV25-1 and TRBJ1-5; 8 positions agree with TRBD1. The germline CDR1 and CDR2 sequences are MGHDK and SYGVNS. J lost 3 bases, V lost 5 bases, and 3 bases had no gene match. CDR3 length: 14 residues. CDR3 residues: CASSTGGLNQPQHF. The CDR3 coding sequence is TGTGCCAGCAGTACAGGGGGGCTCAATCAGCCCCAGCATTTT.

The chain combines TRBV13 with TRBJ2-1; D is perhaps TRBD2 (5 bases). The V gene lost 4 bases and the J gene lost 3 bases, with 13 bases spanning the gap. The CDR3 is 15 amino acids. Germline CDR1 is PRHDT and CDR2 is FYEKMQ (reference sequence). This chain's CDR3 is CASSWSGLFYNEQFF. CDR3 DNA: TGTGCCAGCAGCTGGAGCGGCTTATTCTACAATGAGCAGTTCTTC.

This clone was observed a few times. V usage is TRBV19 and J usage is TRBJ1-6, with D maybe TRBD1 (5 bases). V was clipped by 3 bases and J by 6 bases, with 9 bases between them. CDR1 and CDR2 from the germline V gene are LNHDA and SQIVND (reference sequence). CDR3 length: 14 residues. CDR3 residues: CASSIAQGNSPLHF. CDR3 nucleotide sequence: TGTGCCAGTAGTATTGCGCAGGGTAATTCACCCCTCCACTTT.

The J gene is TRBJ1-2, the V gene TRBV20-1; D uncertain. CDR1 is DFQATT, CDR2 SNEGSKA, per germline (reference sequence). Deletions cut 5 bases from V and 4 bases from J, with 8 bases between. The CDR3 consists of 11 residues. This chain's CDR3 is CSAPIFYGYTF. The CDR3 region has the DNA TGCAGTGCTCCGATTTTCTATGGCTACACCTTC.

The chain couples TRBV29-1 to TRBJ2-5; TRBD2 matches at 9 bases. Trimming removed 0 bases from V and 7 bases from J; junction bases left unmatched: 3. The CDR3 is 13 amino acids. CDR1 is SQVTM, CDR2 ANQGSEA, per germline. CDR3 DNA: TGCAGCGTTGAAGAGGAAGCGGGGGGGACCCAGTACTTC. Its protein product is CSVEEEAGGTQYF.

This clone has more than one count but fewer than ten. This chain uses TRBV28 with TRBJ1-4, with D tentatively TRBD1 (6 bases). With 4 bases removed from V and 8 bases from J, the gap between germline ends came to 14 bases. This CDR3 is 14 amino acids long. Germline values: CDR1 MDHEN, CDR2 SYDVKM. CDR3 protein: CASSSSGGHEKLFF. CDR3 nucleotide sequence: TGTGCCAGCAGTTCCTCCGGGGGCCACGAAAAACTGTTTTTT.

The V gene is TRBV19, the J gene TRBJ1-5; 9 positions agree with TRBD1. The CDR3 loop spans 16 amino acids. J lost 0 bases, V lost 8 bases, and 8 bases had no gene match. Germline CDR1 is LNHDA and CDR2 is SQIVND (reference sequence). CDR3 loop: CASGQGRSYSNQPQHF. CDR3 coding DNA: TGTGCCAGTGGACAGGGGCGCAGTTATAGCAATCAGCCCCAGCATTTT.